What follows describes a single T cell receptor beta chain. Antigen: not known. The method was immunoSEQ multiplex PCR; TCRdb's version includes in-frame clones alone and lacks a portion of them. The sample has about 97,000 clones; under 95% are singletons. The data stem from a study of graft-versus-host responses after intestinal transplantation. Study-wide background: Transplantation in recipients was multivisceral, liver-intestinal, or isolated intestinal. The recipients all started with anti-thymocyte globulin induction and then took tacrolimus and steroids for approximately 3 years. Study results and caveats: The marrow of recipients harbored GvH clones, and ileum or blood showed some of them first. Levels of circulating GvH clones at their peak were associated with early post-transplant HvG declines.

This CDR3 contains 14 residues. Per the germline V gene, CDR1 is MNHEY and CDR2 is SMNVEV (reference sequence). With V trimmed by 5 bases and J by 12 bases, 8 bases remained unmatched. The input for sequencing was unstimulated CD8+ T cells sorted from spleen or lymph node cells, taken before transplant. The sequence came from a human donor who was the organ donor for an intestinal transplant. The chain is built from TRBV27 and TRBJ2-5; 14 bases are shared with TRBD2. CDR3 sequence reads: CASSPGTSGRGEYF. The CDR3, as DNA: TGTGCCAGCAGTCCCGGGACTAGCGGGAGAGGGGAGTACTTC.